Below, 17 T cell receptor beta chains from the same sample are listed, as sequenced in a study of persistence of HIV-infected CD4 T cells. The stimulus was an HIV-1 Gag 15-mer peptide pool, around 1.1 ug/peptide/mL. CD4+ T cells upregulating both CD40 ligand and CD69 were sorted as responding cells. Sequencing used immunoSEQ version 4 in survey mode. Generated by immunoSEQ multiplex PCR, the TCRdb table keeps only in-frame clones and is missing some. The sample holds roughly 9,100 clones, roughly 85% seen once. What these receptors recognize is not known. Sequenced here: CD4+ T cells sorted from PBMCs after roughly 17-hour stimulation, sampled from a patient who received antiretroviral therapy. The receptor set was obtained from an adult woman with HIV who was CMV-seropositive.

The chain joins TRBV10-3 to TRBJ2-3; D assignment may be TRBD1 or TRBD2 (6 bases each). With 7 bases removed from V and 1 base from J, the gap between germline ends came to 12 bases. From germline, CDR1 is ENHRY and CDR2 SYGVKD. The CDR3 consists of 14 residues. The CDR3 DNA reads as TGTGCCATCAAAGGAGGGGGACGCACAGATACGCAGTATTTT. It translates to CAIKGGGRTDTQYF.

The chain links TRBV10-2 to TRBJ2-3, with TRBD2 identical over 7 bases. Germline V lookup: CDR1 WSHSY, CDR2 SAAADI. The V and J ends lost 4 bases and 4 bases, in that order; junction bases with no gene match: 5. The CDR3 is made up of 14 amino acids. The DNA of the CDR3 is TGCGCCAGCAGTGGCCCGGGGAGGGCAGATACGCAGTATTTT. This codes for CASSGPGRADTQYF.

This chain uses TRBV19 with TRBJ2-3; no clear D. CDR1 and CDR2 (germline): LNHDA, SQIVND (reference sequence). The CDR3 consists of 15 residues. Trimming left V 3 bases short and J 0 bases short, with 10 bases between. The CDR3, as DNA: TGTGCCAGTAGTATGGTTTGGTCTAGCACAGATACGCAGTATTTT. Protein sequence: CASSMVWSSTDTQYF. Complete variable domain (other parts from reference TRBV19 and TRBJ2-3): DGGITQSPKYLFRKEGQNVTLSCEQNLNHDAMYWYRQDPGQGLRLIYYSQIVNDFQKGDIAEGYSVSREKKESFPLTVTSAQKNPTAFYLCASSMVWSSTDTQYFGPGTRLTVL.

This rearrangement joins TRBV29-1 to TRBJ2-5; possibly TRBD2 for D (6 bases). Germline CDR1 reads SQVTM; CDR2 reads ANQGSEA. V lost 4 bases and J lost 4, with 16 bases in between. The CDR3 sequence is 14 residues long. The DNA of the CDR3 is TGCAGCGTTGGAATAAGGCAGGGAGGAGAGACCCAGTACTTC. It is translated as CSVGIRQGGETQYF.

This rearrangement joins TRBV3-1 (or the pseudogene TRBV3-2) to TRBJ2-7; 11 positions match TRBD2. After removal of 1 base from V and 0 bases from J, the junction contained 5 bases not matched to a gene. CDR3 length: 17 residues. In germline, CDR1 is LGHDT, CDR2 YNNKEL (reference sequence). This CDR3 reads CASSQAATSGSSYEQYF. CDR3 in DNA: TGTGCCAGCAGCCAAGCCGCAACTAGCGGGAGCTCCTACGAGCAGTACTTC.

The chain has TRBV3-1 (or the pseudogene TRBV3-2) and TRBJ1-1, with D possibly matching TRBD1 (5 bases). The germline V gene has CDR1 LGHDT and CDR2 YNNKEL (reference sequence). Deletions cut 3 bases from V and 4 bases from J, with 15 bases between. This CDR3 is built from 15 residues. CDR3 DNA sequence: TGTGCCAGCAGCCATAGGGCCCCAAGGGGCACTGAAGCTTTCTTT. It translates to CASSHRAPRGTEAFF.

This chain links TRBV1 with TRBJ2-3; the D call of TRBD2 is as the table states it, not checked on the DNA. TRBV1 is termed a pseudogene. The CDR3 has 16 residues. The CDR3 region is CTSSHPLGRVTDTQYF. Here the CDR3 DNA reads TGCACCAGCAGCCACCCCTTAGGGAGAGTCACAGATACGCAGTATTTT.

A remark on this clone: Additional DNA sequences in this sample encode the identical CDR3. This chain links TRBV5-1 with TRBJ1-5; a possible D gene is TRBD1 (6 bases). This CDR3 is built from 17 residues. CDR1 is SGHRS, CDR2 YFSETQ, per germline. Trimming removed 4 bases at V and 6 bases at J, with 23 bases between. In DNA form, the CDR3 reads TGCGCCAGCAGCCCAGGAGACAGGCCTGGGTTAGTTCAGCCCCAGCATTTT. Its translation is CASSPGDRPGLVQPQHF.

The V call is TRBV5-1, the J call TRBJ1-1; D unresolved. Trimming left V 4 bases short and J 3 bases short, with 13 bases between. From germline, CDR1 is SGHRS and CDR2 YFSETQ. CDR3 length: 14 amino acids. This chain's CDR3 is CASSPRSWDTEAFF. CDR3 nucleotides: TGCGCCAGCAGCCCTCGGAGTTGGGACACTGAAGCTTTCTTT.

The chain is built from TRBV7-6 and TRBJ2-3; D not resolved. Trimming took off 4 bases at V and 4 bases at J, with 9 bases between the two ends. This CDR3 has 13 amino acids. Germline CDR1 reads SGHVS; CDR2 reads FNYEAQ. The CDR3 loop is CASSSSWADTQYF. The CDR3 DNA is TGTGCCAGCAGCTCCTCCTGGGCAGATACGCAGTATTTT.

This clone was picked up one time. CDR3 DNA: TGTGCCAGCTCACCGCGGGGGGCCGGCACCGGGGAGCTGTTTTTT. It translates to CASSPRGAGTGELFF. The rearrangement links TRBV18 to TRBJ2-2; 8 bases map to TRBD2. V lost 3 bases to trimming and J lost 4 bases; unmatched junction nucleotides: 4. Germline-derived CDR1 and CDR2 are KGHSH and LQKENI. The CDR3 extends over 15 amino acids.

This clone came up once. The chain has TRBV5-1 and TRBJ2-2; possible D gene TRBD1, 7 bases. The CDR3 is 15 amino acids. Per germline, CDR1 SGHRS and CDR2 YFSETQ. Trimming shortened V by 4 bases and J by 4 bases, and 14 bases separated the two germline ends. In nucleotides, the CDR3 is TGCGCCAGCAGCGTCGGACAGGAGGGCACCGGGGAGCTGTTTTTT. Its protein is CASSVGQEGTGELFF.

The chain uses TRBV20-1 and TRBJ2-5, with D maybe TRBD2 (5 bases). The length of the CDR3 is 15 residues. The germline V gene has CDR1 DFQATT and CDR2 SNEGSKA (reference sequence). V gave up 3 bases and J gave up 4 bases, with 18 bases separating them. The CDR3 spells CSASRGGRPSETQYF. DNA of the CDR3: TGCAGTGCTAGTAGAGGAGGCAGGCCCTCAGAGACCCAGTACTTC.

DNA for the CDR3: TGTGCCAGCAGTTTAGCTGGTGGGGACGAGCAGTACTTC. Amino acid sequence: CASSLAGGDEQYF. The V call is TRBV12-3 or TRBV12-4, the J call TRBJ2-7, with D unresolved. The CDR3 runs to 13 residues. The V and J ends lost 0 bases and 5 bases respectively, with 8 bases between them.

The chain employs TRBV12-5 and TRBJ1-1, with 7 bases aligning to TRBD1. From germline, CDR1 is LGHNT and CDR2 FRNRAP. The CDR3 sequence is 14 residues long. V lost 9 bases and J lost 3; bases outside the gene matches: 10. In DNA form, the CDR3 reads TGTGCTAGCGGACAACAGGGGCAGGACACTGAAGCTTTCTTT. It specifies CASGQQGQDTEAFF.

This clone showed up just a few times. The V and J genes are TRBV4-1 and TRBJ1-2; possibly TRBD1 for D (5 bases). CDR1 MGHRA and CDR2 YSYEKL come from the germline V gene. Trimming took off 0 bases at V and 3 bases at J, with 11 bases between the two ends. CDR3 length: 15 residues. The DNA for the CDR3 is TGCGCCAGCAGCCAAGAGCCCGGGACTCACTATGGCTACACCTTC. Translated: CASSQEPGTHYGYTF.

The V gene is TRBV4-1, the J gene TRBJ1-2; D is undetermined. Trimming removed 0 bases from V and 8 bases from J, with 13 bases in between. The CDR3 has 14 amino acids. Per the germline V gene, CDR1 is MGHRA and CDR2 is YSYEKL. The DNA for the CDR3 is TGCGCCAGCAGCCAAGATTCCTTGGCAGGAGGCTACACCTTC. This encodes CASSQDSLAGGYTF.